The 9 T cell receptor beta chains presented below share a single source sample, sequenced in a study of shared clonotypes between healthy human individuals. The method was immunoSEQ multiplex PCR; TCRdb's version includes in-frame clones alone and lacks a portion of them. The sample includes approximately 2,000,000 clones, around 93% of them seen just once. Naive CD8 cells comprised CD45RO-negative, CCR7-positively selected cells, excluding terminally differentiated effector memory CD45RA+ cells. The specimen was naive CD8+ T cells from PBMCs. The receptors derive from a man between 18 and 29 years old in good health. Some clones in this sample may be carry-over from other donors' samples.

This clone was seen only once. This chain uses TRBV7-9 with TRBJ1-4; D remains ambiguous. The CDR3 is 16 amino acids. From germline, CDR1 is SEHNR and CDR2 FQNEAQ (reference sequence). V lost 2 bases, J lost 2 bases, and 12 bases lay in between. Written as DNA, the CDR3 is TGTGCCAGCAGCTTATTATGGAATTTGACTAATGAAAAACTGTTTTTT. Amino acid sequence: CASSLLWNLTNEKLFF.

A single count supports this clone. The CDR3 nucleotides read TGTGCCAGCTCACCATCAGCAGGGTACCAAGAGACCCAGTACTTC. It translates to CASSPSAGYQETQYF. The chain links TRBV18 to TRBJ2-5; weak D call: TRBD1 (5 bases). Looked up from germline, CDR1 is KGHSH and CDR2 is LQKENI. The CDR3 has 15 residues. Trimming removed 2 bases from V and 0 bases from J, with 10 bases in between.

The chain joins TRBV19 to TRBJ2-2, with a possible D match to TRBD2 (6 bases). The CDR3 sequence is 15 residues long. Germline V gene sequence: CDR1 LNHDA, CDR2 SQIVND (reference sequence). Trimming took off 10 bases at V and 5 bases at J, with 20 bases between the two ends. The CDR3 sequence is CATVEKREWTGELFF. The DNA of the CDR3 is TGTGCCACCGTTGAGAAACGGGAGTGGACCGGGGAGCTGTTTTTT.

This clone showed up just once. The chain carries TRBV19 and TRBJ1-1, with D possibly being TRBD1 (5 bases). The CDR3 contains 16 residues. Trimming shortened V by 0 bases and J by 2 bases, and 13 bases separated the two germline ends. Germline loops: CDR1 LNHDA, CDR2 SQIVND (reference sequence). The CDR3 loop is CASSIDGAAGNTEAFF. CDR3 nucleotide sequence: TGTGCCAGTAGTATAGATGGGGCAGCAGGCAACACTGAAGCTTTCTTT.

The rearrangement joins TRBV7-2 to TRBJ2-1; weak D call: TRBD1 (6 bases). Germline CDR1 and CDR2: SGHTA and FQGNSA. The CDR3 is 15 residues long. V dropped 3 bases and J dropped 0 bases, with 9 bases sitting between them. The CDR3 sequence: CASSFSDSSYNEQFF. In nucleotides, the CDR3 is TGTGCCAGCAGCTTTTCGGACAGCTCCTACAATGAGCAGTTCTTC.

Regarding this clone: Other nucleotide sequences from this sample produce the same CDR3. The genes are TRBV5-6 and TRBJ2-2, with D maybe TRBD2 (6 bases). This CDR3 is built from 14 residues. The V gene's germline CDR1 is SGHDT and CDR2 YYEEEE. Between the trimmed V and J ends, which lost 2 bases and 2 bases, there was a span of 7 bases. CDR3 DNA sequence: TGTGCCAGCAGCTTAGGGACTAACACCGGGGAGCTGTTTTTT. It translates to CASSLGTNTGELFF.

V is TRBV7-9 and J is TRBJ2-7; TRBD2 is a possible D gene (5 bases). This CDR3 comprises 14 residues. V lost 5 bases to trimming and J lost 4 bases, with 15 bases between them. The germline V gene encodes CDR1 SEHNR and CDR2 FQNEAQ (reference sequence). The CDR3 is CASSPGMIKYEQYF. CDR3 bases: TGTGCCAGCAGCCCCGGGATGATCAAATACGAGCAGTACTTC.

The chain has TRBV7-9 and TRBJ1-5; the match to TRBD1 covers 7 bases. This CDR3 has 14 residues. V gave up 5 bases and J gave up 5 bases; unmatched junction bases: 6. From germline, CDR1 is SEHNR and CDR2 FQNEAQ (reference sequence). Here the CDR3 DNA reads TGTGCCAGCAGCCAAACAGGGGACCATCAGCCCCAGCATTTT. This translates into CASSQTGDHQPQHF.

J is TRBJ2-7 and V is TRBV5-1; 9 bases align to TRBD2. The CDR3 runs to 17 residues. V trimming: 0 bases; J trimming: 1 base; junction bases outside the gene matches: 8. Germline-derived CDR1 and CDR2 are SGHRS and YFSETQ. In DNA form, the CDR3 reads TGCGCCAGCAGCTTGGGCGGGCGGGAGGGCCCGTCCTACGAGCAGTACTTC. Translation: CASSLGGREGPSYEQYF.